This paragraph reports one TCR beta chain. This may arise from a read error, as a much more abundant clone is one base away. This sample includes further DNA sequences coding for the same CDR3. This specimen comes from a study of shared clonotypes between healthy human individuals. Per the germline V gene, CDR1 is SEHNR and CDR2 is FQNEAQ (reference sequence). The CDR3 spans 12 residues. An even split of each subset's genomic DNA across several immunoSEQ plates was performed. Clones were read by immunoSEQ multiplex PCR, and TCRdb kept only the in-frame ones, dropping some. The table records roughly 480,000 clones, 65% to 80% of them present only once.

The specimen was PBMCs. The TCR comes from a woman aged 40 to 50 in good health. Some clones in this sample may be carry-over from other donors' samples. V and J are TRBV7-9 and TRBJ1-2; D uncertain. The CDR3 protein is CASSLVGRGYTF. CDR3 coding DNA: TGTGCCAGCAGTTTAGTTGGACGTGGCTACACCTTC.